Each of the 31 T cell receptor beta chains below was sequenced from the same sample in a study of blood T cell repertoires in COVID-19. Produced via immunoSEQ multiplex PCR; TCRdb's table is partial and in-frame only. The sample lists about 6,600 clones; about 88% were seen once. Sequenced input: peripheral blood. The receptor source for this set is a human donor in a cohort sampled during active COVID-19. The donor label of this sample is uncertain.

The CDR3 reads CASSETVVRNTIYF. The CDR3 region has the DNA TGTGCCAGCAGTGAGACAGTGGTCAGAAACACCATATATTTT. The gene calls are TRBV6-2 or TRBV6-3 and TRBJ1-3, with a tentative D call TRBD1 (5 bases). The V gene lost 5 bases and the J gene lost 5 bases, with 13 bases spanning the gap. The length of the CDR3 is 14 residues. Germline-derived CDR1 and CDR2 are MNHEY and SVGEGT.

The CDR3 DNA reads as TGTGCCAGCAGTCCCATAGACAGGGACACCGGGGAGCTGTTTTTT. This gives the protein CASSPIDRDTGELFF. The rearrangement links TRBV6-6 to TRBJ2-2, with 7 bases lining up with TRBD1. With 5 bases clipped from V and 3 bases from J, the junction kept 6 bases outside the gene matches. CDR3 size: 15 residues. Germline CDR1 reads MNHNY; CDR2 reads SVGAGI (reference sequence).

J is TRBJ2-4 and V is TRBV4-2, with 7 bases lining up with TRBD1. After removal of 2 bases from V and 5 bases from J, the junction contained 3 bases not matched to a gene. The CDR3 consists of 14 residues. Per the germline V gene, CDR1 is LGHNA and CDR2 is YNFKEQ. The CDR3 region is CASSQSGQENIQYF. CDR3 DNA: TGTGCCAGCAGCCAATCCGGACAGGAAAACATTCAGTACTTC.

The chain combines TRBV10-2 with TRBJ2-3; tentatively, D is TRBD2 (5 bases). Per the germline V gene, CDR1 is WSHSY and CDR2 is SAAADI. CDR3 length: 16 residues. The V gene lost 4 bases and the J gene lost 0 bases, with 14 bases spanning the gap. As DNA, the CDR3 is TGCGCCAGCAGTGTCGCAGCGGAGCCTAGCACAGATACGCAGTATTTT. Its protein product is CASSVAAEPSTDTQYF.

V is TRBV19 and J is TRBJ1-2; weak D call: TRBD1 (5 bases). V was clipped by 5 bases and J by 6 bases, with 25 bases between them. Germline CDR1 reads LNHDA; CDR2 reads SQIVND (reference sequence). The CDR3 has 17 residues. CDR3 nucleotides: TGTGCCAGTAGTCTACCGGCGGGGCGCGGGACCGCGAATGGCTACACCTTC. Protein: CASSLPAGRGTANGYTF.

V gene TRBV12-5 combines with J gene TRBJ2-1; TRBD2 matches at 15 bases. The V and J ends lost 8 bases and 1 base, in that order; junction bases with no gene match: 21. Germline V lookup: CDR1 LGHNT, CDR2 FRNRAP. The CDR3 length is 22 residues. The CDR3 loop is CASPPGTTGTSGRRESYNEQFF. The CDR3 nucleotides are TGTGCTAGTCCCCCCGGGACAACCGGGACTAGCGGGAGGAGGGAGTCCTACAATGAGCAGTTCTTC.

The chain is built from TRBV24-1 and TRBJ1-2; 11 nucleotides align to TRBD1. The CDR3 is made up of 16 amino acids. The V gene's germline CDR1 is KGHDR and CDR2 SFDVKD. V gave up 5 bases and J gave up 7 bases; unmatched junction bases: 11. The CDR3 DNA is TGTGCCACCAGTGGTTTTCCCCGGACAGGGGGCAGTGGCTACACCTTC. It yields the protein CATSGFPRTGGSGYTF.

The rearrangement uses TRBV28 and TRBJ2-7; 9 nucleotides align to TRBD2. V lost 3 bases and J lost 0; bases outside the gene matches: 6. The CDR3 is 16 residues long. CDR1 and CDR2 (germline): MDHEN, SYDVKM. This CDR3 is CASSLFSGGRSYEQYF. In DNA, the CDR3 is TGTGCCAGCAGTTTGTTTAGCGGGGGCCGCTCCTACGAGCAGTACTTC.

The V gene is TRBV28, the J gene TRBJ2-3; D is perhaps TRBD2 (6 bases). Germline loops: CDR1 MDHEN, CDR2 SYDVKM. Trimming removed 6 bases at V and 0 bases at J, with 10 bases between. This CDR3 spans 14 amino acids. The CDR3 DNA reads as TGTGCCAGCAGAACCGGGACTAGCACAGATACGCAGTATTTT. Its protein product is CASRTGTSTDTQYF.

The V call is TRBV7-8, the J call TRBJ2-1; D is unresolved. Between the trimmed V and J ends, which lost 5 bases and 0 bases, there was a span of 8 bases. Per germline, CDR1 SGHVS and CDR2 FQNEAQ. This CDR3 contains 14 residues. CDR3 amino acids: CASSLSSSYNEQFF. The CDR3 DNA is TGTGCCAGCAGCCTCTCGAGCTCCTACAATGAGCAGTTCTTC.

As DNA, the CDR3 is TGTGCCTGCCAGATCGGGGGGCTTTACAATGAGCAGTTCTTC. It specifies CACQIGGLYNEQFF. The V gene is TRBV11-2, the J gene TRBJ2-1; a possible D gene is TRBD2 (7 bases). The length of the CDR3 is 14 residues. Germline-derived CDR1 and CDR2 are SGHAT and FQNNGV. The V end was cut by 11 bases, the J end by 4 bases, with 18 bases between.

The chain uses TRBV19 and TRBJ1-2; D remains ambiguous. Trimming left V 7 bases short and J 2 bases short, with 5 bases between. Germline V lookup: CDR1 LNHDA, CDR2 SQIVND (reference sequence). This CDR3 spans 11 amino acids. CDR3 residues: CASTGNYGYTF. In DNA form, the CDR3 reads TGTGCCAGTACAGGCAACTATGGCTACACCTTC.

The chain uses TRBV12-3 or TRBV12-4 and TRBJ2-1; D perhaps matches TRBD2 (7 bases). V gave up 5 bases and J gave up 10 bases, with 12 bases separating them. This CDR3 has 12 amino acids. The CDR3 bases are TGTGCCAGCAGTCGGGGGGCCGGGGAGCAGTTCTTC. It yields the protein CASSRGAGEQFF.

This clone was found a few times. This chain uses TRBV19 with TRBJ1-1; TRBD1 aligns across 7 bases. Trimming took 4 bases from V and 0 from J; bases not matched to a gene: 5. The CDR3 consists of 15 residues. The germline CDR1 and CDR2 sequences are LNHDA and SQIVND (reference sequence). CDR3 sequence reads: CASSTITGVNTEAFF. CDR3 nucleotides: TGTGCCAGTAGTACAATTACAGGGGTGAACACTGAAGCTTTCTTT.

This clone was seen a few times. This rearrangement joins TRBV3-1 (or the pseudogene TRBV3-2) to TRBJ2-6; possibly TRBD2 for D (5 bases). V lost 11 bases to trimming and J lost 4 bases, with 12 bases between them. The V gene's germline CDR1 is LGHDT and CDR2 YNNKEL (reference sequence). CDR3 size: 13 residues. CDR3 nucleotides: TGTGCCGGCACTAGATCCGGGGCCAACGTCCTGACTTTC. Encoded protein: CAGTRSGANVLTF.

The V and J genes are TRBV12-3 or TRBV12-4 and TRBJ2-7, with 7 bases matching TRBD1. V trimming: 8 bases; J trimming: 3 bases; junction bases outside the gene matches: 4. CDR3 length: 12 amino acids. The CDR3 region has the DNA TGTGCCAGCTCGGGACAGAGCTACGAGCAGTACTTC. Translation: CASSGQSYEQYF.

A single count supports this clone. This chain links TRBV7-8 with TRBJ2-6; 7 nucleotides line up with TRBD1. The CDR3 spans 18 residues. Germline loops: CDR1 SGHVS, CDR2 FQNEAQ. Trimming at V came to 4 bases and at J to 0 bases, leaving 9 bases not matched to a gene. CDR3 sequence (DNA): TGTGCCAGCAGCTCTAGGGACAGTATTTACTCTGGGGCCAACGTCCTGACTTTC. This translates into CASSSRDSIYSGANVLTF.

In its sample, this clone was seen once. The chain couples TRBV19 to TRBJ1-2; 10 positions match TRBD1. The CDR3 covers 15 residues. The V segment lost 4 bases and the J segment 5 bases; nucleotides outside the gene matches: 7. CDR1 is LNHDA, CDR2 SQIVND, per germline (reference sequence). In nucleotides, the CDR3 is TGTGCCAGTAGTACCGGGACAGGGGCGATTTATGGCTACACCTTC. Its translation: CASSTGTGAIYGYTF.

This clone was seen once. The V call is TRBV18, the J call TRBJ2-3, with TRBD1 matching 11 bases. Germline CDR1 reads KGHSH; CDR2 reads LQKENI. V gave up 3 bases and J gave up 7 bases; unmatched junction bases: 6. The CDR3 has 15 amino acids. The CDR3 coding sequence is TGTGCCAGCTCACCCCAGGACAGGGGGCTTAATACGCAGTATTTT. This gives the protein CASSPQDRGLNTQYF.

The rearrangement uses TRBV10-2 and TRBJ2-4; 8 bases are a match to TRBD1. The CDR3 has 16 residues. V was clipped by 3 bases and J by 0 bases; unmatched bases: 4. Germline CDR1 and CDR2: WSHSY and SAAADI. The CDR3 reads CASSDQGALAKNIQYF. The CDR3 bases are TGCGCCAGCAGTGACCAGGGGGCTCTAGCCAAAAACATTCAGTACTTC.

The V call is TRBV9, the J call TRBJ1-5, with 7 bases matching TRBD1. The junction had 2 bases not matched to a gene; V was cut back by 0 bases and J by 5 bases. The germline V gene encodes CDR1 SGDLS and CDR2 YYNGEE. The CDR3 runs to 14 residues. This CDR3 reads CASSVDRGDQPQHF. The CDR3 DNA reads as TGTGCCAGCAGCGTAGACAGGGGCGATCAGCCCCAGCATTTT.

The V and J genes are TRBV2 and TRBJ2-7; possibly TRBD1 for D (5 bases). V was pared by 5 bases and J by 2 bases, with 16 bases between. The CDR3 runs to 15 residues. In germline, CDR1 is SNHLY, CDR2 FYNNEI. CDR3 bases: TGTGCCAGCAGTCCCAGGGCCAATGGGGCCTACGAGCAGTACTTC. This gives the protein CASSPRANGAYEQYF.

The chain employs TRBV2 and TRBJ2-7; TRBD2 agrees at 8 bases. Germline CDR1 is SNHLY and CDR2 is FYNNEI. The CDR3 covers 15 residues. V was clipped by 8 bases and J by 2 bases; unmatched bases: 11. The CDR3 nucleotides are TGTGCCAGCCGCCAGCTAGCGGGCGGAACCTACGAGCAGTACTTC. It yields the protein CASRQLAGGTYEQYF.

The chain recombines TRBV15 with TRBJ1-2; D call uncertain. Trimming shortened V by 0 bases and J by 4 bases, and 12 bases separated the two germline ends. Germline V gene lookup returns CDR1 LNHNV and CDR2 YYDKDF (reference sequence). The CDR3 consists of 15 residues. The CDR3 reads CATSRDATRGYGYTF. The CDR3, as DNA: TGTGCCACCAGCAGAGATGCGACCAGAGGCTATGGCTACACCTTC.

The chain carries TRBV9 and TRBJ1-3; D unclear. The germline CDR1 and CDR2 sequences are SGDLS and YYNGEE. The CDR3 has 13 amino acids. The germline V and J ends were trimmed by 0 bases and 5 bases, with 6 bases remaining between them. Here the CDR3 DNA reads TGTGCCAGCAGCGTAGGCGAGAGAAACACCATATATTTT. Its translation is CASSVGERNTIYF.

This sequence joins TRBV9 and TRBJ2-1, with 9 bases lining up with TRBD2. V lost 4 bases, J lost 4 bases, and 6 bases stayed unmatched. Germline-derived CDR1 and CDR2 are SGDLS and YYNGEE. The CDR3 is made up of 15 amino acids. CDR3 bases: TGTGCCAGCAGCTCGAGCGGGGGGCTTTACAATGAGCAGTTCTTC. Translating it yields CASSSSGGLYNEQFF.

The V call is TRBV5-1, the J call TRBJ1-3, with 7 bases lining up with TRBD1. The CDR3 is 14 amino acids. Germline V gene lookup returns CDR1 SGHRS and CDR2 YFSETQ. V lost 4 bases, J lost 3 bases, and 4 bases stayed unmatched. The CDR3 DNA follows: TGCGCCAGCAGCCAGGGGACAGTTGGAAACACCATATATTTT. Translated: CASSQGTVGNTIYF.

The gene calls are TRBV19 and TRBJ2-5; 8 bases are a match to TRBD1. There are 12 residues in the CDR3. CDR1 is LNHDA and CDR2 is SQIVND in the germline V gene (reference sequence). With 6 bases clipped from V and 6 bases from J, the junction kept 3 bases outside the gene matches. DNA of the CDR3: TGTGCCAGTAGCAACAGGGGGAAGACCCAGTACTTC. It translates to CASSNRGKTQYF.

CDR3 amino acids: CASRRDGYSPLHF. The DNA for the CDR3 is TGTGCCAGCAGGCGGGATGGTTATTCACCCCTCCACTTT. This chain uses TRBV9 with TRBJ1-6; no clear D gene. The CDR3 has 13 residues. Germline lookup yields CDR1 SGDLS and CDR2 YYNGEE. V lost 5 bases and J lost 8, with 11 bases in between.

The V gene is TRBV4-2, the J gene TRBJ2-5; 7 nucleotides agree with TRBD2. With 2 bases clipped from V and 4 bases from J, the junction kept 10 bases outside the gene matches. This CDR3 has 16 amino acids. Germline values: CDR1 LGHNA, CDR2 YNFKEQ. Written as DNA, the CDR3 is TGTGCCAGCAGCCAATCGGCGGGGGAGGGCTCAGAGACCCAGTACTTC. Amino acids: CASSQSAGEGSETQYF.

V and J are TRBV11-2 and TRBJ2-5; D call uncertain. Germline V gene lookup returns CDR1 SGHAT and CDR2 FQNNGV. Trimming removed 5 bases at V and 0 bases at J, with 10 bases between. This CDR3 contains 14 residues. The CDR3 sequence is CASSPSPDQETQYF. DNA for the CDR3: TGTGCCAGCAGCCCCTCCCCCGACCAAGAGACCCAGTACTTC.